The TCR beta chain under discussion was sequenced for a study of blood T cell repertoires in COVID-19. Whole-study context: Samples came from the United States, Italy and Spain, spanning acute and convalescent COVID-19. The analysed material was cDNA or gDNA that came from T cells, B-cell-depleted T cells, or PBMCs.

CDR1 LNHDA and CDR2 SQIVND come from the germline V gene (reference sequence). The J segment lost 8 bases and the V segment lost 6 bases, leaving 13 bases of the junction unmatched. This CDR3 is 16 amino acids long. As processed by the authors: Reference gene primers were amplified, and this amplification served to estimate nucleated cell counts. Sequenced by immunoSEQ multiplex PCR; TCRdb stores in-frame clones only, minus some. V and J calls and clone size are copied from that table; D and trimming were computed from the DNA. This table holds roughly 140,000 clones, 79% found once. Input material: peripheral blood. This chain connects TRBV19 to TRBJ2-1; 10 positions agree with TRBD2. The receptor was isolated from a man aged 45-65 years with active or convalescent COVID-19. The CDR3 sequence: CASSSLSSGRRDEQFF. CDR3 in DNA: TGTGCCAGTAGCTCCCTATCTAGCGGGAGAAGGGATGAGCAGTTCTTC. The entire variable domain, with the rest obtained from reference TRBV19 and TRBJ2-1, is as follows: DGGITQSPKYLFRKEGQNVTLSCEQNLNHDAMYWYRQDPGQGLRLIYYSQIVNDFQKGDIAEGYSVSREKKESFPLTVTSAQKNPTAFYLCASSSLSSGRRDEQFFGPGTRLTVL.